Each of the 18 T cell receptor beta chains below was sequenced from the same sample in a study of blood T cell repertoires in COVID-19. This table comes from immunoSEQ multiplex PCR, and its TCRdb copy is limited to in-frame clones, with some not included. The sample holds over 300,000 clones, more than 70% seen once. What was sequenced was peripheral blood. Receptors originate from a woman in her forties or fifties with acute or convalescent COVID-19.

This clone was detected once. J is TRBJ1-3 and V is TRBV3-1 (or the pseudogene TRBV3-2); 8 positions agree with TRBD1. Losses at the gene ends were 4 bases for V and 2 bases for J; bases not matched to a gene: 7. In germline, CDR1 is LGHDT, CDR2 YNNKEL (reference sequence). The CDR3 runs 16 residues. The CDR3 DNA reads as TGTGCCAGCAGCCGACAGGACAGGGCGGCTGGAAACACCATATATTTT. It specifies CASSRQDRAAGNTIYF.

In its sample, this clone was seen once. This chain joins TRBV2 and TRBJ2-1; 7 nucleotides match TRBD2. The CDR3 is made up of 13 amino acids. V lost 3 bases and J lost 8; bases outside the gene matches: 4. Germline CDR1 and CDR2: SNHLY and FYNNEI. The CDR3 spells CASSDRSGDEQFF. The CDR3 DNA reads TGTGCCAGCAGTGATAGAAGCGGGGATGAGCAGTTCTTC. The complete variable domain, with remaining parts taken from reference TRBV2 and TRBJ2-1, reads EPEVTQTPSHQVTQMGQEVILRCVPISNHLYFYWYRQILGQKVEFLVSFYNNEISEKSEIFDDQFSVERPDGSNFTLKIRSTKLEDSAMYFCASSDRSGDEQFFGPGTRLTVL.

The chain carries TRBV10-3 and TRBJ2-6; 10 bases line up with TRBD2. The junction had 3 bases not matched to a gene; V was cut back by 4 bases and J by 0 bases. Per the germline V gene, CDR1 is ENHRY and CDR2 is SYGVKD. The CDR3 is 17 amino acids. CDR3: CAISGSGGFSGANVLTF. As DNA, the CDR3 is TGTGCCATCAGTGGTAGCGGGGGGTTCTCTGGGGCCAACGTCCTGACTTTC.

This chain connects TRBV5-1 to TRBJ1-1; 12 positions agree with TRBD1. The germline CDR1 and CDR2 sequences are SGHRS and YFSETQ. This CDR3 comprises 14 residues. V was pared by 4 bases and J by 5 bases, with 3 bases of the junction left unmatched. CDR3 coding DNA: TGCGCCAGCAGCCCGGGACAGGGGGCGACTGAAGCTTTCTTT. Its translation is CASSPGQGATEAFF.

This chain connects TRBV28 to TRBJ2-3, with 15 bases matching TRBD2. Trimming cost V 3 bases and J 5 bases; bases outside gene matches: 0. This CDR3 is 15 amino acids long. The V gene's germline CDR1 is MDHEN and CDR2 SYDVKM. The CDR3 here is CASSLGLAGGDTQYF. DNA of the CDR3: TGTGCCAGCAGTTTGGGACTAGCGGGAGGAGATACGCAGTATTTT.

The sample holds one count of this clone. The chain joins TRBV5-4 to TRBJ2-5; D perhaps matches TRBD1 (6 bases). V lost 3 bases to trimming and J lost 2 bases, with 14 bases between them. Per the germline V gene, CDR1 is SGHNT and CDR2 is YYREEE (reference sequence). The CDR3 is made up of 15 amino acids. The CDR3 nucleotides read TGTGCCAGCAGCTGGGGGCAGCGCCAACAAGAGACCCAGTACTTC. Its translation is CASSWGQRQQETQYF. Full variable domain (rest looked up from reference TRBV5-4 and TRBJ2-5): ETGVTQSPTHLIKTRGQQVTLRCSSQSGHNTVSWYQQALGQGPQFIFQYYREEENGRGNFPPRFSGLQFPNYSSELNVNALELDDSALYLCASSWGQRQQETQYFGPGTRLLVL.

This clone was seen just once. At one boundary the junction diverges from the germline segment, which might be a read error. This chain connects TRBV3-1 (or the pseudogene TRBV3-2) to TRBJ2-3; no clear D. CDR1 is LGHDT, CDR2 YNNKEL, per germline (reference sequence). CDR3 length equals 13 residues. The CDR3 DNA reads TGTGCCAGTAGCCACCCTAGCACAGATACGCAGTATTTT. This translates into CASSHPSTDTQYF.

The rearrangement links TRBV5-8 to TRBJ1-1; possibly TRBD1 for D (5 bases). The V gene lost 1 base and the J gene lost 6 bases, with 7 bases spanning the gap. This CDR3 spans 12 amino acids. Per germline, CDR1 SGHTS and CDR2 YDEGEE. CDR3 coding DNA: TGTGCCAGCAGCTTGTTAGGGGCTGAAGCTTTCTTT. Protein sequence: CASSLLGAEAFF.

The CDR3 nucleotides are TGTGCCAGCAGCTTAGTTGAGCATCAGCCCCAGCATTTT. Amino acid sequence: CASSLVEHQPQHF. The chain couples TRBV7-9 to TRBJ1-5; the D is unclear. The CDR3 contains 13 residues. Germline V gene lookup returns CDR1 SEHNR and CDR2 FQNEAQ (reference sequence). V lost 1 base, J lost 5 bases, and 6 bases lay in between.

The J gene is TRBJ1-3, the V gene TRBV2, with D maybe TRBD1 (5 bases). The CDR3 contains 14 residues. The V end lost 4 bases, the J end lost 0 bases, and 7 bases lay between the germline ends. Germline V gene lookup returns CDR1 SNHLY and CDR2 FYNNEI. CDR3 sequence (DNA): TGTGCCAGCAGTGGGGGCCACTCTGGAAACACCATATATTTT. It is translated as CASSGGHSGNTIYF.

The chain joins TRBV6-6 to TRBJ2-1, with 8 nucleotides matching TRBD2. J was trimmed by 6 bases and V by 6 bases; bases with no gene match: 10. The CDR3 is 15 amino acids. Per germline, CDR1 MNHNY and CDR2 SVGAGI (reference sequence). In DNA, the CDR3 is TGTGCCAGCAGACCGGGACTAGAAATAGTCAATGAGCAGTTCTTC. Translation gives CASRPGLEIVNEQFF.

CDR3 in DNA: TGTGCCAGCAGCTCAATCAGCTACGAGCAGTACTTC. It is translated as CASSSISYEQYF. The chain joins TRBV7-9 to TRBJ2-7, with D unresolved. Per the germline V gene, CDR1 is SEHNR and CDR2 is FQNEAQ (reference sequence). The length of the CDR3 is 12 residues. Trimming stripped 4 bases from V and 3 bases from J, with 7 bases between.

This clone was seen a few times. The V and J genes are TRBV7-9 and TRBJ2-4; 11 bases line up with TRBD2. This CDR3 has 18 residues. V lost 5 bases to trimming and J lost 0 bases; unmatched junction nucleotides: 9. CDR1 is SEHNR, CDR2 FQNEAQ, per germline (reference sequence). CDR3 DNA: TGTGCCAGCAGCCCCCTAGCGGGAGGACGAGGAGCCAAAAACATTCAGTACTTC. Protein: CASSPLAGGRGAKNIQYF. The full variable domain, in which reference TRBV7-9 and TRBJ2-4 provide the parts outside the CDR3, is DTGVSQNPRHKITKRGQNVTFRCDPISEHNRLYWYRQTLGQGPEFLTYFQNEAQLEKSRLLSDRFSAERPKGSFSTLEIQRTEQGDSAMYLCASSPLAGGRGAKNIQYFGAGTRLSVL.

V and J are TRBV4-1 and TRBJ2-1, with 12 bases that match TRBD2. The CDR3 is 17 residues long. V dropped 3 bases and J dropped 4; count of bases not matched to a gene: 7. Looked up from germline, CDR1 is MGHRA and CDR2 is YSYEKL. CDR3 loop: CASSHEGLAGAYNEQFF. The CDR3 DNA follows: TGCGCCAGCAGCCATGAGGGACTAGCGGGCGCTTACAATGAGCAGTTCTTC.

The DNA for the CDR3 is TGTGCCAGCAGTTTACGGGACAGGGGGGGGCCAGAGACCCAGTACTTC. Translated: CASSLRDRGGPETQYF. The chain employs TRBV27 and TRBJ2-5, with 11 bases that match TRBD1. V trimming: 2 bases; J trimming: 4 bases; junction bases outside the gene matches: 6. From germline, CDR1 is MNHEY and CDR2 SMNVEV (reference sequence). The length of the CDR3 is 16 residues.

This chain links TRBV7-3 with TRBJ2-5, with 9 positions matching TRBD2. The V and J ends lost 2 bases and 4 bases, in that order; junction bases with no gene match: 2. CDR1 is SGHTA, CDR2 FQGTGA, per germline. The CDR3 is made up of 14 amino acids. CDR3 protein: CASSLGGGAETQYF. The CDR3 nucleotides read TGTGCCAGCAGCTTAGGCGGGGGGGCAGAGACCCAGTACTTC.

DNA for the CDR3: TGTGCCAGCGGGAGGGCCGGCACCGGGGAGCTGTTTTTT. As protein: CASGRAGTGELFF. The chain links TRBV7-3 to TRBJ2-2; 7 bases line up with TRBD2. CDR3 size: 13 residues. Germline values: CDR1 SGHTA, CDR2 FQGTGA. J was trimmed by 4 bases and V by 8 bases; bases with no gene match: 4.

This chain connects TRBV7-9 to TRBJ2-1; a possible D gene is TRBD2 (5 bases). Germline V CDR1 and CDR2: SEHNR, FQNEAQ (reference sequence). Trimming took off 1 base at V and 13 bases at J, with 14 bases between the two ends. This CDR3 is built from 13 residues. The CDR3 DNA follows: TGTGCCAGCAGCTTAGTTCTCAGCGGAAAACAGTTCTTC. It yields the protein CASSLVLSGKQFF.